These T cell receptor beta chains were read from a single sample in a study of blood T cell repertoires in COVID-19. Sequencing was performed with immunoSEQ multiplex PCR; in TCRdb, only in-frame clones are kept and a portion is missing. The repertoire holds some 63,000 clones, with around 80% as singletons. The sequencing input was peripheral blood. The source is a human donor in a cohort sampled during active COVID-19. The CDR3 runs from the conserved cysteine through the conserved F or W. A D gene is named only where the DNA matches it firmly. Rows give clone size only sometimes, using once, few, many, or a class for an expanded clone.

>.|TRBD1|TRBV19|TRBJ1-3
CASRDRGSGNTIYF
TGTGCCAGTAGGGACAGGGGGTCTGGAAACACCATATATTTT
>.|TRBD2|TRBV7-2|TRBJ2-5
CASSLDSASGRLGWETQYF
TGTGCCAGCAGCTTAGATTCGGCTAGCGGGAGACTAGGGTGGGAGACCCAGTACTTC
>.|TRBD2|TRBV7-2|TRBJ2-3
CASSPRTSGRAVTDTQYF
TGTGCCAGCAGCCCCAGGACTAGCGGGAGGGCAGTCACAGATACGCAGTATTTT
>.|.|TRBV5-1|TRBJ2-1
CASSFGSGAYSYNEQFF
TGCGCCAGCAGCTTTGGGTCGGGAGCTTACTCCTACAATGAGCAGTTCTTC
>few|TRBD2|TRBV3-1/TRBV3-2|TRBJ2-1
CASSQDRGLAYNEQFF
TGTGCCAGCAGCCAAGATAGGGGACTAGCCTACAATGAGCAGTTCTTC
>.|.|TRBV19|TRBJ1-1
CASSIGGRVNTEAFF
TGTGCCAGTAGTATAGGGGGCAGGGTGAACACTGAAGCTTTCTTT
>.|TRBD2|TRBV3-1/TRBV3-2|TRBJ2-3
CASSQPSRASGRGDTQYF
TGTGCCAGCAGCCAACCTAGCCGGGCTAGCGGGAGGGGAGATACGCAGTATTTT
>.|.|TRBV10-3|TRBJ2-3
CAIQSGSTDTQYF
TGTGCCATCCAATCCGGGAGCACAGATACGCAGTATTTT
>.|TRBD1|TRBV6-2/TRBV6-3|TRBJ2-3
CASSLGQGGDTQYF
TGTGCCAGCAGCCTTGGACAGGGCGGAGATACGCAGTATTTT
>.|.|TRBV15|TRBJ1-1
CAIKSGQNTEAFF
TGTGCCATCAAAAGCGGGCAGAACACTGAAGCTTTCTTT
>.|TRBD1|TRBV4-3|TRBJ2-7
CASSQERGQGAYEQYF
TGCGCCAGCAGCCAAGAACGGGGACAGGGGGCCTACGAGCAGTACTTC
>once|TRBD2|TRBV11-3|TRBJ2-7
CASSPSTSGRAYEQYF
TGTGCCAGCAGCCCATCCACTAGCGGGAGGGCCTACGAGCAGTACTTC
>.|TRBD1|TRBV5-1|TRBJ2-1
CASRVRQGGMPYNEQFF
TGCGCCAGCAGAGTGCGACAGGGTGGGATGCCCTACAATGAGCAGTTCTTC
>.|.|TRBV4-1|TRBJ1-2
CASSQERDGPYGYTF
TGCGCCAGCAGCCAAGAGCGGGACGGTCCCTATGGCTACACCTTC
>.|TRBD1|TRBV7-8|TRBJ1-2
CASSLGPGTGDLNYGYTF
TGTGCCAGCAGCCTTGGCCCCGGGACAGGGGACCTTAACTATGGCTACACCTTC
>.|TRBD1|TRBV29-1|TRBJ1-1
CSGGQGDTEAFF
TGCAGCGGAGGACAGGGGGACACTGAAGCTTTCTTT
>.|.|TRBV24-1|TRBJ1-5
CATSPTSLGGNQPQHF
TGTGCCACCAGCCCGACATCTCTCGGGGGCAATCAGCCCCAGCATTTT
>.|.|TRBV10-3|TRBJ2-5
CAISADLTLQETQYF
TGTGCCATCAGTGCGGACTTGACCCTCCAAGAGACCCAGTACTTC
>.|TRBD1|TRBV18|TRBJ2-7
CASSPLGTGSYEQYF
TGTGCCAGCTCACCCCTGGGGACAGGCTCCTACGAGCAGTACTTC
>.|TRBD1|TRBV27|TRBJ1-1
CASWDRGLYNTEAFF
TGTGCCAGCTGGGACAGGGGTCTTTATAACACTGAAGCTTTCTTT
>once|.|TRBV7-3|TRBJ2-3
CASSLTPGTDTQYF
TGTGCCAGCAGTCTAACCCCGGGCACAGATACGCAGTATTTT
>.|TRBD1|TRBV7-2|TRBJ2-7
CASSWKRTGVYEQYF
TGTGCCAGCAGCTGGAAAAGGACAGGGGTTTACGAGCAGTACTTC
>.|TRBD2|TRBV18|TRBJ2-1
CASSLPGLAGVNEQFF
TGTGCCAGCTCACTTCCGGGACTAGCGGGAGTTAATGAGCAGTTCTTC
>.|.|TRBV30|TRBJ2-7
CAWSVQGWGPVYEQYF
TGTGCCTGGAGTGTACAAGGTTGGGGGCCAGTTTACGAGCAGTACTTC
>.|.|TRBV25-1|TRBJ1-1
CASSATGFGTEAFF
TGTGCCAGCAGTGCCACGGGGTTCGGCACTGAAGCTTTCTTT
>.|TRBD2|TRBV5-1|TRBJ2-3
CASTKAGAIDTQYF
TGCGCCAGCACCAAGGCGGGAGCAATAGATACGCAGTATTTT
>.|TRBD2|TRBV5-6|TRBJ2-3
CASRPTRTSGGRYTQYF
TGTGCCAGCAGACCTACCCGGACTAGCGGGGGGCGGTATACGCAGTATTTT
>.|.|TRBV6-5|TRBJ1-2
CASSYDPRGVDYGYTF
TGTGCCAGCAGTTACGATCCCAGGGGAGTTGACTATGGCTACACCTTC
>.|.|TRBV7-2|TRBJ2-6
CASSPRGGAGANVLTF
TGTGCCAGCAGCCCTCGAGGTGGAGCTGGGGCCAACGTCCTGACTTTC
>.|.|TRBV30|TRBJ2-1
CAWSGLRERYNEQFF
TGTGCCTGGAGCGGATTACGGGAACGCTACAATGAGCAGTTCTTC
>.|.|TRBV7-2|TRBJ2-3
CASSLGIYSYPPDTQYF
TGTGCCAGCAGCTTAGGTATTTACTCCTACCCGCCAGATACGCAGTATTTT
>once|.|TRBV18|TRBJ2-3
CASSHSRQGKMDTQYF
TGTGCCAGCTCACACTCGCGGCAAGGTAAAATGGATACGCAGTATTTT
>once|.|TRBV28|TRBJ1-1
CASSLRGGLNTEAFF
TGTGCCAGCAGTTTAAGGGGGGGCTTGAACACTGAAGCTTTCTTT
>.|.|TRBV12-3/TRBV12-4|TRBJ2-1
CASSLGTSRVFF
TGTGCCAGCAGTCTCGGGACTTCCCGGGTGTTCTTC
>.|TRBD1|TRBV30|TRBJ2-7
CAFNRGSSYEQYF
TGTGCCTTCAACAGGGGGAGCTCCTACGAGCAGTACTTC
>.|TRBD1|TRBV2|TRBJ1-1
CASSLRGTGMNTEAFF
TGTGCCAGCAGTCTGCGGGGGACAGGGATGAACACTGAAGCTTTCTTT
>few|TRBD1|TRBV6-2/TRBV6-3|TRBJ2-7
CASSTAGGGSYEQYF
TGTGCCAGCAGTACCGCAGGGGGTGGGTCCTACGAGCAGTACTTC
>once|TRBD2|TRBV29-1|TRBJ2-3
CSVVKREISYTQYF
TGCAGCGTTGTAAAGCGGGAGATTAGTTATACGCAGTATTTT
>.|.|TRBV28|TRBJ2-6
CASAPRGVAGANVLTF
TGTGCCAGCGCCCCTCGCGGGGTGGCCGGGGCCAACGTCCTGACTTTC
>few|.|TRBV19|TRBJ2-7
CASSGTRSYEQYF
TGTGCCAGCTCCGGGACACGCTCCTACGAGCAGTACTTC
>.|TRBD1|TRBV3-1/TRBV3-2|TRBJ2-5
CASSLRTGGQETQYF
TGTGCCAGCAGCCTCAGGACAGGGGGGCAAGAGACCCAGTACTTC
>.|.|TRBV29-1|TRBJ2-2
CSATLGGGNTGELFF
TGCAGTGCCACCCTGGGGGGAGGAAACACCGGGGAGCTGTTTTTT
>.|.|TRBV24-1|TRBJ1-5
CATSETGNQPQHF
TGTGCCACCAGTGAAACAGGGAATCAGCCCCAGCATTTT
>.|TRBD1|TRBV6-6|TRBJ1-1
CASTINPQGLNTEAFF
TGTGCCAGCACCATCAACCCACAGGGGCTCAACACTGAAGCTTTCTTT
>.|.|TRBV6-6|TRBJ1-5
CASCDRSHRQPQHF
TGTGCCAGCTGCGACAGGTCGCATCGTCAGCCCCAGCATTTT
>.|.|TRBV29-1|TRBJ1-4
CSVDTGTNEKLFF
TGCAGCGTTGATACGGGAACTAATGAAAAACTGTTTTTT
>.|TRBD1|TRBV29-1|TRBJ2-3
CSVVGQGTTDTQYF
TGCAGCGTTGTAGGACAGGGGACAACAGATACGCAGTATTTT
>.|.|TRBV6-5|TRBJ2-7
CASSRVTYEQYF
TGTGCCAGCAGCAGGGTGACCTACGAGCAGTACTTC